The 30 T cell receptor beta chains presented below share a single source sample, sequenced in a study of cytomegalovirus exposure and HLA in healthy donors. Measured with immunoSEQ multiplex PCR; TCRdb has only the in-frame clones, and not every one. Among about 60,000 clones listed, roughly nine tenths were seen once. The sequenced sample was PBMCs. The receptors here all came from a man aged 18 to 30 in good health and CMV-seronegative.

The chain has TRBV6-5 and TRBJ1-3; D gene unclear. Germline V gene data show CDR1 as MNHEY and CDR2 as SVGAGI. This CDR3 has 14 residues. The ends were cut back, 3 bases at V and 0 bases at J, with 6 bases in the middle. The chain's CDR3 is CASSYGSSGNTIYF. The CDR3 DNA reads TGTGCCAGCAGTTATGGGAGCTCTGGAAACACCATATATTTT.

V and J are TRBV15 and TRBJ2-1, with 14 nucleotides matching TRBD2. Germline loops: CDR1 LNHNV, CDR2 YYDKDF (reference sequence). The CDR3 is 16 residues long. Trimming at V came to 4 bases and at J to 7 bases, leaving 6 bases not matched to a gene. CDR3 sequence reads: CATSKTGTSGSNEQFF. The DNA of the CDR3 is TGTGCCACCAGCAAAACCGGGACTAGCGGGAGTAATGAGCAGTTCTTC.

The chain joins TRBV12-5 to TRBJ2-5; D is undetermined. The V end was cut by 7 bases, the J end by 5 bases, with 8 bases between. The CDR3 spans 11 residues. Germline V lookup: CDR1 LGHNT, CDR2 FRNRAP. The CDR3 loop is CASAAAETQYF. The CDR3 DNA reads TGTGCTAGTGCCGCGGCTGAGACCCAGTACTTC.

The rearrangement joins TRBV7-2 to TRBJ1-1, with 7 bases aligning to TRBD1. J gave up 5 bases and V 1 base, and 10 bases lay outside the gene matches. CDR3 length: 16 amino acids. The germline gives CDR1 SGHTA, CDR2 FQGNSA. In nucleotides, the CDR3 is TGTGCCAGCAGCTTAGGGGGGGCAGGGGGTACGACTGAAGCTTTCTTT. It translates to CASSLGGAGGTTEAFF.

The chain couples TRBV7-2 to TRBJ2-1; perhaps TRBD2 as D (6 bases). V shed 1 base and J shed 4 bases, with 11 bases lying between them. Germline CDR1 reads SGHTA; CDR2 reads FQGNSA. The CDR3 is made up of 15 amino acids. The CDR3 sequence: CASSLGSGQYNEQFF. CDR3 DNA: TGTGCCAGCAGCTTAGGTAGCGGTCAGTACAATGAGCAGTTCTTC.

This clone has only a few counts. The chain couples TRBV5-4 to TRBJ2-3, with unresolved D. The V end lost 0 bases, the J end lost 1 base, and 9 bases lay between the germline ends. The CDR3 is 15 amino acids. CDR1 SGHNT and CDR2 YYREEE come from the germline V gene (reference sequence). CDR3: CASSLAQSGTDTQYF. The DNA of the CDR3 is TGTGCCAGCAGCTTGGCCCAGTCAGGCACAGATACGCAGTATTTT.

The V gene is TRBV11-2, the J gene TRBJ1-3; D unclear. The germline V and J ends were trimmed by 4 bases and 1 base, with 14 bases remaining between them. The length of the CDR3 is 16 residues. Germline loops: CDR1 SGHAT, CDR2 FQNNGV. The CDR3 nucleotides read TGTGCCAGCAGCTCTTCTACCGTAAAGTCTGGAAACACCATATATTTT. Amino acids: CASSSSTVKSGNTIYF.

The rearrangement uses TRBV5-1 and TRBJ2-1, with 14 bases fitting TRBD2. Germline CDR1 is SGHRS and CDR2 is YFSETQ. The CDR3 spans 17 residues. V shed 3 bases and J 3 bases; nucleotides not matched to a gene: 5. The DNA for the CDR3 is TGCGCCAGCAGCTCGGGACTAGCGGGAGCGTTCTACAATGAGCAGTTCTTC. Protein sequence: CASSSGLAGAFYNEQFF.

J is TRBJ2-1 and V is TRBV19; 9 positions match TRBD2. J was trimmed by 0 bases and V by 6 bases; bases with no gene match: 3. The CDR3 covers 15 residues. Germline V gives CDR1 LNHDA, CDR2 SQIVND (reference sequence). DNA of the CDR3: TGTGCCAGTAGGCCTAGCGGGAACTCCTACAATGAGCAGTTCTTC. This sequence encodes CASRPSGNSYNEQFF.

A few counts support this clone. The chain links TRBV6-1 to TRBJ2-7; D is possibly TRBD1 (5 bases). V lost 3 bases and J lost 6, with 12 bases in between. The CDR3 extends over 13 amino acids. CDR1 is MNHNS, CDR2 SASEGT, per germline. The CDR3 DNA reads as TGTGCCAGCAGTGATAAGGGGCTGGGCGAGCAGTACTTC. Amino acid sequence: CASSDKGLGEQYF.

J is TRBJ1-1 and V is TRBV5-1; 10 nucleotides agree with TRBD1. Trimming at V came to 3 bases and at J to 1 base, leaving 9 bases not matched to a gene. The CDR3 runs to 17 residues. CDR1 SGHRS and CDR2 YFSETQ come from the germline V gene. The CDR3 sequence is CASSSVPGQGWNTEAFF. The CDR3 bases are TGCGCCAGCAGCTCCGTCCCGGGACAGGGGTGGAACACTGAAGCTTTCTTT.

The chain combines TRBV7-9 with TRBJ2-3, with 8 bases aligning to TRBD2. The CDR3 length is 15 residues. The germline V gene encodes CDR1 SEHNR and CDR2 FQNEAQ (reference sequence). Germline trimming cut 4 bases from V and 3 bases from J; bases unmatched to any gene: 6. CDR3 DNA sequence: TGTGCCAGCAGCTGGGGACTAGACGGTACAGATACGCAGTATTTT. It codes for CASSWGLDGTDTQYF.

This clone showed up just once. The V and J genes are TRBV7-2 and TRBJ2-3, with D hard to call. The germline V gene encodes CDR1 SGHTA and CDR2 FQGNSA. CDR3 length: 16 amino acids. V lost 1 base and J 0 bases, leaving 11 bases between the germline ends. The CDR3 nucleotides are TGTGCCAGCAGCTTAGGAGTCTACCCTAGCACAGATACGCAGTATTTT. Amino acid sequence: CASSLGVYPSTDTQYF.

The genes are TRBV11-3 and TRBJ2-1; TRBD2 agrees at 10 bases. J lost 4 bases, V lost 5 bases, and 5 bases had no gene match. The germline V gene has CDR1 SGHNT and CDR2 YENEEA. This CDR3 is built from 15 residues. The CDR3 loop reads CASSKLAGSYNEQFF. CDR3 in DNA: TGTGCCAGCAGCAAACTAGCGGGGTCGTACAATGAGCAGTTCTTC. The full variable domain, in which reference TRBV11-3 and TRBJ2-1 provide the parts outside the CDR3, is EAGVVQSPRYKIIEKKQPVAFWCNPISGHNTLYWYLQNLGQGPELLIRYENEEAVDDSQLPKDRFSAERLKGVDSTLKIQPAELGDSAVYLCASSKLAGSYNEQFFGPGTRLTVL.

The chain combines TRBV19 with TRBJ2-2, with TRBD2 matching over 7 bases. J gave up 2 bases and V 2 bases, and 2 bases lay outside the gene matches. The germline V gene has CDR1 LNHDA and CDR2 SQIVND (reference sequence). The CDR3 consists of 15 residues. The CDR3 region has the DNA TGTGCCAGTAGTATACTAGCGGCTAACACCGGGGAGCTGTTTTTT. Encoded protein: CASSILAANTGELFF.

The CDR3 sequence: CASSPTDRRLYEQYF. CDR3 in DNA: TGTGCCAGCTCACCCACGGACAGGCGATTATACGAGCAGTACTTC. J is TRBJ2-7 and V is TRBV18; 7 positions agree with TRBD1. The CDR3 runs 15 residues. J gave up 4 bases and V 3 bases, and 9 bases lay outside the gene matches. The germline V gene has CDR1 KGHSH and CDR2 LQKENI.

This sequence joins TRBV30 and TRBJ2-7, with 10 bases fitting TRBD2. Germline CDR1 GTSNPN, CDR2 SVGIG (reference sequence). Trimming removed 0 bases from V and 6 bases from J; junction bases left unmatched: 5. The length of the CDR3 is 14 residues. CDR3 amino acids: CAWSVAGGPTEQYF. The CDR3 region has the DNA TGTGCCTGGAGTGTAGCGGGAGGGCCTACCGAGCAGTACTTC.

This sequence joins TRBV5-1 and TRBJ2-2, with D maybe TRBD1 (5 bases). This CDR3 has 16 amino acids. Trimming removed 2 bases at V and 1 base at J, with 12 bases between. From germline, CDR1 is SGHRS and CDR2 YFSETQ. CDR3 DNA sequence: TGCGCCAGCAGCTTTCAGGGAAACCTGAACACCGGGGAGCTGTTTTTT. This translates into CASSFQGNLNTGELFF.

The chain couples TRBV20-1 to TRBJ2-1; D ambiguous. CDR1 is DFQATT and CDR2 is SNEGSKA in the germline V gene (reference sequence). CDR3 length equals 11 residues. The germline V and J ends were trimmed by 3 bases and 3 bases, with 3 bases remaining between them. The CDR3 DNA is TGCAGTGCTAGTATCTACAATGAGCAGTTCTTC. It is translated as CSASIYNEQFF.

V usage is TRBV28 and J usage is TRBJ2-3; 8 bases are shared with TRBD2. CDR1 and CDR2 (germline): MDHEN, SYDVKM. The V segment lost 5 bases and the J segment 0 bases; nucleotides outside the gene matches: 10. This CDR3 region has 17 residues. CDR3 bases: TGTGCCAGCAGTACGATTAGCGGGAATCCTAGCACAGATACGCAGTATTTT. The encoded protein is CASSTISGNPSTDTQYF.

The J gene is TRBJ1-2, the V gene TRBV4-1; no reliable D call. V was clipped by 0 bases and J by 2 bases, with 16 bases between them. Per germline, CDR1 MGHRA and CDR2 YSYEKL. The CDR3 contains 17 residues. Here the CDR3 reads CASSQDRLQPINYGYTF. CDR3 DNA sequence: TGCGCCAGCAGCCAAGATCGGTTACAGCCGATCAACTATGGCTACACCTTC.

The rearrangement uses TRBV7-8 and TRBJ2-3; D might be TRBD2 (6 bases). Trimming took off 4 bases at V and 4 bases at J, with 12 bases between the two ends. This CDR3 region has 14 residues. The germline CDR1 and CDR2 sequences are SGHVS and FQNEAQ. CDR3 sequence: CASSSRDSADTQYF. The DNA for the CDR3 is TGTGCCAGCAGCTCCCGGGACTCGGCAGATACGCAGTATTTT.

The chain is built from TRBV6-5 and TRBJ2-7; TRBD1 agrees at 9 bases. V shed 8 bases and J 6 bases; nucleotides not matched to a gene: 14. The CDR3 spans 15 residues. Germline V gives CDR1 MNHEY, CDR2 SVGAGI. CDR3 DNA: TGTGCCAGCGCTCTGAGACAGGGGGTGAGATCCGAGCAGTACTTC. Translating it yields CASALRQGVRSEQYF.

The genes are TRBV2 and TRBJ2-1, with 7 bases aligning to TRBD2. Germline values: CDR1 SNHLY, CDR2 FYNNEI. This CDR3 spans 13 amino acids. Germline trimming cut 6 bases from V and 12 bases from J; bases unmatched to any gene: 11. The CDR3 region is CASSPPGGGVQFF. CDR3 DNA sequence: TGTGCCAGCAGCCCCCCGGGAGGTGGGGTGCAGTTCTTC.

The chain links TRBV7-2 to TRBJ1-1, with D possibly being TRBD1 (6 bases). CDR3 size: 13 residues. V lost 5 bases, J lost 5 bases, and 12 bases lay in between. Germline V lookup: CDR1 SGHTA, CDR2 FQGNSA. For the CDR3, the DNA is TGTGCCAGCAGCCCACAACAGGGTACTGAAGCTTTCTTT. Translating gives CASSPQQGTEAFF.

This chain connects TRBV15 to TRBJ1-1; D is unresolved. Trimming removed 4 bases from V and 5 bases from J, with 14 bases in between. Germline V lookup: CDR1 LNHNV, CDR2 YYDKDF (reference sequence). There are 14 residues in the CDR3. CDR3: CATSTMGPGTEAFF. The DNA of the CDR3 is TGTGCCACCAGCACTATGGGCCCTGGGACTGAAGCTTTCTTT.

The genes are TRBV7-9 and TRBJ2-3; TRBD2 matches at 7 bases. CDR1 and CDR2 (germline): SEHNR, FQNEAQ (reference sequence). The CDR3 length is 15 residues. Trimming removed 5 bases from V and 5 bases from J; junction bases left unmatched: 10. CDR3 DNA: TGTGCCAGCAGCCTATCTAGCGGCTGGGGAGATACGCAGTATTTT. The encoded protein is CASSLSSGWGDTQYF.

The chain uses TRBV10-3 and TRBJ2-7; TRBD2 agrees at 11 bases. The CDR3 is 14 residues long. Germline loops: CDR1 ENHRY, CDR2 SYGVKD. Unmatched junction bases numbered 4, after V lost 4 bases and J lost 5 bases. CDR3 in DNA: TGTGCCATCAGTGGACTAGCGGGAAATAACGAGCAGTACTTC. This codes for CAISGLAGNNEQYF.

This clone was found once. V usage is TRBV5-1 and J usage is TRBJ2-2; D is undetermined. Germline V lookup: CDR1 SGHRS, CDR2 YFSETQ. V was clipped by 0 bases and J by 8 bases, with 5 bases between them. CDR3 length: 12 residues. CDR3 in DNA: TGCGCCAGCAGCTTGGATCAGGGGGAGCTGTTTTTT. Amino acids: CASSLDQGELFF.

V gene TRBV5-1 combines with J gene TRBJ2-4, with TRBD1 as a possible D gene (7 bases). V was trimmed by 4 bases and J by 8 bases, leaving 22 bases between them. The CDR3 is 16 amino acids. CDR1 and CDR2 from the germline V gene are SGHRS and YFSETQ. Here the CDR3 DNA reads TGCGCCAGCAGCCGCGGGACAGAGCGACGTGGGGACATTCAGTACTTC. Amino acids: CASSRGTERRGDIQYF.